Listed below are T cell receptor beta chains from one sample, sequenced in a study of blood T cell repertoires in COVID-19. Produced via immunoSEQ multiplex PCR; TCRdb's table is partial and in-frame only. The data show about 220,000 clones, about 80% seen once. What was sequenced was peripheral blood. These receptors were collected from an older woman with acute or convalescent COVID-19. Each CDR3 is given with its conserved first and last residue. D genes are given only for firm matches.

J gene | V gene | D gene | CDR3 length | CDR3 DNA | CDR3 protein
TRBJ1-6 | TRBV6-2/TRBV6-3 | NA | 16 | TGTGCCAGCAGTTACTCCCTTGAGACAGGAAATTCACCCCTCCACTTT | CASSYSLETGNSPLHF
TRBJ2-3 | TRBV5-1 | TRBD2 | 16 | TGCGCCAGCAGCTCCCGGACTAGCGGGTTCAAGGATACGCAGTATTTT | CASSSRTSGFKDTQYF
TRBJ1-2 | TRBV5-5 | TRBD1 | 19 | TGTGCCAGCAGCTTGACAGGGAAAGGCATACAGGGGGCTTCTATGGGCTACACCTTC | CASSLTGKGIQGASMGYTF
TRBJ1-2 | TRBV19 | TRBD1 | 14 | TGTGCCAGTAGCATCAGGGGGCGCGGGGATGGCTACACCTTC | CASSIRGRGDGYTF
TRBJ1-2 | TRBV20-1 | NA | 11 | TGCAGTGTCCCCGGTTCGTTTGGCTACACCTTC | CSVPGSFGYTF
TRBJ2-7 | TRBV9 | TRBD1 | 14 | TGTGCCAGCAGCGTCACAGGGGGCAACTACGAGCAGTACTTC | CASSVTGGNYEQYF
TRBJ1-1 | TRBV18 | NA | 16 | TGTGCCAGCTCAATCCAGCCCGGGGGGATGAACACTGAAGCTTTCTTT | CASSIQPGGMNTEAFF
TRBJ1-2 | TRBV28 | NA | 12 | TGTGCCAGCAGTCCTTATCGCTATGGCTACACCTTC | CASSPYRYGYTF
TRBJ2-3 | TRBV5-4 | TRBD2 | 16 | TGTGCCAGCAGCGGACGCCTAGCGGGGGGAACAGATACGCAGTATTTT | CASSGRLAGGTDTQYF
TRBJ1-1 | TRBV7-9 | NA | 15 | TGTGCCAGCAGCTTAAGGAGGGCTACGTACACTGAAGCTTTCTTT | CASSLRRATYTEAFF
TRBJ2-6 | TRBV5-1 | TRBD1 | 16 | TGCGCCAGCACGAGAACAGGGGGCGCTGGGGCCAACGTCCTGACTTTC | CASTRTGGAGANVLTF
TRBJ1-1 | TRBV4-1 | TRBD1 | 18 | TGCGCCAGCAGCCAAGTACCTGGGACAGCGAACATGAACACTGAAGCTTTCTTT | CASSQVPGTANMNTEAFF
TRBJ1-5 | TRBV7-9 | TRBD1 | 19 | TGTGCCAGCAGCTCCGGCGGGGACAGGGCCCTCCGGCGGTGGAGAGCCCAGCATTTT | CASSSGGDRALRRWRAQHF
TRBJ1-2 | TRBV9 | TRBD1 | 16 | TGTGCCAGCAGCGTAGCTACGGGAGGGGGCGACTATGGCTACACCTTC | CASSVATGGGDYGYTF
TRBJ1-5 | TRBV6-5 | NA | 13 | TGTGCCAGCAACCAAGCGGTTTCCCAGCCCCAGCATTTT | CASNQAVSQPQHF
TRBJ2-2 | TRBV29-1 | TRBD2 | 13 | TGCAGCGTGGGGGAGGGTCGCACCGGGGAGCTGTTTTTT | CSVGEGRTGELFF
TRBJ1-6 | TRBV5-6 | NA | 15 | TGTGCCAGCAGCCGCCGTGGAGGGATGAATTCACCCCTCCACTTT | CASSRRGGMNSPLHF
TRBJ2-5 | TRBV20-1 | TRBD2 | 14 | TGCAGTGCTAGTTTAGCGGGGGTCCAAGAGACCCAGTACTTC | CSASLAGVQETQYF
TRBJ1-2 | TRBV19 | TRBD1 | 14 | TGTGCCAGTAGTATAAGGGGACAGGGGCATGGCTACACCTTC | CASSIRGQGHGYTF
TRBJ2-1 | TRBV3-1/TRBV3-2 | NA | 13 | TGTGCCAGCGTGTCCGGGGACTACAATGAGCAGTTCTTC | CASVSGDYNEQFF
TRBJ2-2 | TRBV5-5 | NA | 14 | TGTGCCAGCAGCTTGTTAGAGAACACCGGGGAGCTGTTTTTT | CASSLLENTGELFF
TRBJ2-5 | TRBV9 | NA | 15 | TGTGCCAGCAGCCCCCGCGGGGTGGGGTTCGAGACCCAGTACTTC | CASSPRGVGFETQYF
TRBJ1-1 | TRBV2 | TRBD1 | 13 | TGTGCCAGCATCAGGGACAGGGTCACTGAAGCTTTCTTT | CASIRDRVTEAFF
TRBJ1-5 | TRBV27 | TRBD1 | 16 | TGTGCCAGCAGTCCGCTACGACAGGGCGTAGATCAGCCCCAGCATTTT | CASSPLRQGVDQPQHF
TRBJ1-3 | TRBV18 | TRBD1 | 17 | TGTGCCAGCTCACCAAGAGGAACAGGGGACTCTGGAAACACCATATATTTT | CASSPRGTGDSGNTIYF
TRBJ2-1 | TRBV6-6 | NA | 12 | TGTGCCAGCAGAAATCAGGACAATGAGCAGTTCTTC | CASRNQDNEQFF
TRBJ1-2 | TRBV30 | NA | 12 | TGTGCCTGGAGTAGAGGAACCTATGGCTACACCTTC | CAWSRGTYGYTF
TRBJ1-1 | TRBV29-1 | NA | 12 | TGCAGCGTTGTCCCACCCGGGAATGAAGCTTTCTTT | CSVVPPGNEAFF
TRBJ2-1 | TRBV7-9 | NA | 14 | TGTGCCAGCAGCTTAGTTGGACTCCGCAATGAGCAGTTCTTC | CASSLVGLRNEQFF
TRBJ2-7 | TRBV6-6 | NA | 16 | TGTGCCAGCAGTTACTCGTCTGGAGACGGGACCTACGAGCAGTACTTC | CASSYSSGDGTYEQYF
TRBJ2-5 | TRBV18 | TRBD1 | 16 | TGTGCCAGCTCAGCCCCGGACAGGGGAAAGGGAGAGACCCAGTACTTC | CASSAPDRGKGETQYF
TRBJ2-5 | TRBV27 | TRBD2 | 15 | TGTGCCAGCAGTTTATCCAGCGGGGGGGCGGAGACCCAGTACTTC | CASSLSSGGAETQYF
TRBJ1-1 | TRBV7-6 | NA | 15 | TGTGCCAGCAGCTTAGGCGCGGGGCCTAACACTGAAGCTTTCTTT | CASSLGAGPNTEAFF
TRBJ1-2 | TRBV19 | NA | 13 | TGTGCCAGCCGTGGGGTGGGGGGATATGGCTACACCTTC | CASRGVGGYGYTF
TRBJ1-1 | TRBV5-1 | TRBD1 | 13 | TGCGCCAGCAGCTTGAATACAGGGGCGGAGGCTTTCTTT | CASSLNTGAEAFF
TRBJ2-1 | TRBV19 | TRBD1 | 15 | TGTGCCAGTAGTATAGGGACAGGGGCGCTCTACGAGCAGTTCTTC | CASSIGTGALYEQFF
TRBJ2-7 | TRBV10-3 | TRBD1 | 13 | TGTGCCATCAGTAAGACAGGGAGCTTCGAGCAGTACTTC | CAISKTGSFEQYF